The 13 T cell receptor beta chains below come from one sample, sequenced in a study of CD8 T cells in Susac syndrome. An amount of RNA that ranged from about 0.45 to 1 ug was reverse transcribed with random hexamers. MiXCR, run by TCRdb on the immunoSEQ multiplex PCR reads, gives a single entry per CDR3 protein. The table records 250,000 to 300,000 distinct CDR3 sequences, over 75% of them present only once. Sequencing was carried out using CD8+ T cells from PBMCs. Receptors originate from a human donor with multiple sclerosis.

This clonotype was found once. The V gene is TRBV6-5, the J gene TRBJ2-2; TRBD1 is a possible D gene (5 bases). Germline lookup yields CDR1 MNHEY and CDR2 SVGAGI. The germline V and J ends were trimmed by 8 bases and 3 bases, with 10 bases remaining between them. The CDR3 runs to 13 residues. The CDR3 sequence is CASFRADTGELFF. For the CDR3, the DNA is TGTGCCAGCTTCAGGGCGGACACCGGGGAGCTGTTTTTT.

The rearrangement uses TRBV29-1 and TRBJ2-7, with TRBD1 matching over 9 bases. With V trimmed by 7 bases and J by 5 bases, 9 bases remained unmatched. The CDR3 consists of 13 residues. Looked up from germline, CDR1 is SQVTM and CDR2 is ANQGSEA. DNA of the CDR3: TGCAGCGGGACCGGGACAGGGATCCACGAGCAGTACTTC. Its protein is CSGTGTGIHEQYF.

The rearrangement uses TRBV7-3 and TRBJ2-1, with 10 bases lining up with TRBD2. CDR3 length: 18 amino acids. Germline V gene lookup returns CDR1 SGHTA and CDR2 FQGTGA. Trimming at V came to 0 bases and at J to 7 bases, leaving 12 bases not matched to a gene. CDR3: CASSLTLRASGSHNEQFF. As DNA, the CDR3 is TGTGCCAGCAGCTTAACGTTAAGGGCTAGCGGGAGTCATAATGAGCAGTTCTTC.

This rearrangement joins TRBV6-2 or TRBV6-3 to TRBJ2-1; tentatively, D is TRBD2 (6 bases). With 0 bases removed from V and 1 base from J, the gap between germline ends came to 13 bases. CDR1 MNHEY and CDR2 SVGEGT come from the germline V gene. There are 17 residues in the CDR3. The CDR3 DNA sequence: TGTGCCAGCAGTTACTCGACCGGGAGTACTTCCTACAATGAGCAGTTCTTC. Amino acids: CASSYSTGSTSYNEQFF.

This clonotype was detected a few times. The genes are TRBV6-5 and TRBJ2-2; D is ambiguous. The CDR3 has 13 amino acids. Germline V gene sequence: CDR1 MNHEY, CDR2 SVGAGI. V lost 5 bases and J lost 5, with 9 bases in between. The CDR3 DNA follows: TGTGCCAGCAGTCCTGCTGGAACCGGGGAGCTGTTTTTT. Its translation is CASSPAGTGELFF.

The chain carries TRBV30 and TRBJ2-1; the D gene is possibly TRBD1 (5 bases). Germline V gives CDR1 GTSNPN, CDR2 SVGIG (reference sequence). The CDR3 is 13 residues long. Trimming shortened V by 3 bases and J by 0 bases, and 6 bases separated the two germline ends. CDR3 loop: CAWSDSSYNEQFF. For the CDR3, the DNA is TGTGCCTGGAGCGACAGCTCCTACAATGAGCAGTTCTTC.

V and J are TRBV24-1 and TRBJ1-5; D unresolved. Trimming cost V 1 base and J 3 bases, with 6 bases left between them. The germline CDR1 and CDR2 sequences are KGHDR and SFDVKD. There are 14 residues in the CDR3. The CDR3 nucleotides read TGTGCCACCAGTGATTTATCGGACAATCAGCCCCAGCATTTT. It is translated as CATSDLSDNQPQHF.

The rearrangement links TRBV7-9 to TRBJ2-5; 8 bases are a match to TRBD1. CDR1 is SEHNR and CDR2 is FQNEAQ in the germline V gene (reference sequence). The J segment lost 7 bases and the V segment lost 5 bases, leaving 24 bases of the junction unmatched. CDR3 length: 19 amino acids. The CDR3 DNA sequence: TGTGCCAGCAGCCCACGTCCCGGGACAGGTCCAAAAGGGCATAGGACCCAGTACTTC. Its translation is CASSPRPGTGPKGHRTQYF.

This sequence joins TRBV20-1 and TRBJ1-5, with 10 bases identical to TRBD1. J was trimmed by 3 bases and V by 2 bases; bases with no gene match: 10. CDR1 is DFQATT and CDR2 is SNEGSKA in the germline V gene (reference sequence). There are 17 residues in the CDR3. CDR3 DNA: TGCAGTGCTAGAACCCCCGGACAGGGGGGGATCAATCAGCCCCAGCATTTT. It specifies CSARTPGQGGINQPQHF.

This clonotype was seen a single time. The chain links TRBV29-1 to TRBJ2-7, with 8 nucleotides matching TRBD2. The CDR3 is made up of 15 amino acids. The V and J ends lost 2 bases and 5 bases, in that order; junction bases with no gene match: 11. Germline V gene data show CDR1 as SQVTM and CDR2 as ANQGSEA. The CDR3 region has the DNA TGCAGCGTTGAACGGGGGGGCAGCGGGTACGACGAGCAGTACTTC. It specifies CSVERGGSGYDEQYF.

The CDR3 sequence is CASSSGQGDSYEQYF. Here the CDR3 DNA reads TGTGCCAGCAGTTCCGGACAGGGGGATTCCTACGAGCAGTACTTC. The genes are TRBV6-2 or TRBV6-3 and TRBJ2-7; 10 bases are shared with TRBD1. Germline V gene sequence: CDR1 MNHEY, CDR2 SVGEGT. V lost 4 bases, J lost 1 base, and 4 bases stayed unmatched. The CDR3 totals 15 residues.

In nucleotides, the CDR3 is TGCAGCGTAGGGCTTAATGGCAATCAGCCCCAGCATTTT. Encoded protein: CSVGLNGNQPQHF. The V and J genes are TRBV29-1 and TRBJ1-5; D is unclear. CDR3 length equals 13 residues. Germline CDR1 reads SQVTM; CDR2 reads ANQGSEA. Trimming took off 6 bases at V and 2 bases at J, with 11 bases between the two ends. Looking up the rest from reference TRBV29-1 and TRBJ1-5 gives the full variable domain: SAVISQKPSRDICQRGTSLTIQCQVDSQVTMMFWYRQQPGQSLTLIATANQGSEATYESGFVIDKFPISRPNLTFSTLTVSNMSPEDSSIYLCSVGLNGNQPQHFGDGTRLSIL.

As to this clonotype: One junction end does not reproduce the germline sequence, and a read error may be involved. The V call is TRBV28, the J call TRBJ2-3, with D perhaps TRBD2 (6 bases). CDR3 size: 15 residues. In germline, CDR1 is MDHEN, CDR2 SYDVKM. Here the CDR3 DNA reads TGTGCCAGCAGTATTCAGTCGGGACTTCTAGATGCGCAGTATTTT. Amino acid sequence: CASSIQSGLLDAQYF. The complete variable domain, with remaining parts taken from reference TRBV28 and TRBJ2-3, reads DVKVTQSSRYLVKRTGEKVFLECVQDMDHENMFWYRQDPGLGLRLIYFSYDVKMKEKGDIPEGYSVSREKKERFSLILESASTNQTSMYLCASSIQSGLLDAQYFGPGTRLTVL.